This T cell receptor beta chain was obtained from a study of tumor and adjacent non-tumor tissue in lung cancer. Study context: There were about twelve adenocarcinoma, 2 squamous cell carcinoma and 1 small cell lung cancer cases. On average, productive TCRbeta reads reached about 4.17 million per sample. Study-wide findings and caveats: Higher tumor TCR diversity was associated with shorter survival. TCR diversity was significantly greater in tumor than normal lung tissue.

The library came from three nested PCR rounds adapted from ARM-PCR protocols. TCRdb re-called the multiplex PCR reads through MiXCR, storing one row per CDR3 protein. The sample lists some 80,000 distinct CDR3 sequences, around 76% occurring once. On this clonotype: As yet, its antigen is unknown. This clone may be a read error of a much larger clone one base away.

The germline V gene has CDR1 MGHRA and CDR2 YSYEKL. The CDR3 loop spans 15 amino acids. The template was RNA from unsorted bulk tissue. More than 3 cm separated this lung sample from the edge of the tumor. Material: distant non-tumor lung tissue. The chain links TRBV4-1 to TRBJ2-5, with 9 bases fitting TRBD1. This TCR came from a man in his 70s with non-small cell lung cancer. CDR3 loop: CVSSQDGQGKETQYF. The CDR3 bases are TGCGTCAGCAGCCAGGACGGACAGGGGAAGGAGACCCAGTACTTC.